What follows are 12 T cell receptor beta chains derived from one specimen sequenced in a study of early T cells in non-severe SARS-CoV-2 infection. One entry per CDR3 protein results from TCRdb running MiXCR on the 5' RACE reads. Among tens of thousands of distinct CDR3 sequences listed, roughly 7% were seen once. Sequencing was done on a sample of whole blood. The source is an adult who was a healthcare worker with PCR-confirmed SARS-CoV-2 infection or an uninfected control (not recorded which).

This clonotype was counted many times. The chain links TRBV3-1 to TRBJ1-1, with TRBD1 identical over 7 bases. Germline CDR1 and CDR2: LGHDT and YNNKEL (reference sequence). V lost 4 bases and J lost 5; bases outside the gene matches: 7. The CDR3 consists of 14 residues. The chain's CDR3 is CASSLQGGRTEAFF. The CDR3 region has the DNA TGTGCCAGCAGCCTCCAGGGGGGAAGGACTGAAGCTTTCTTT. Complete variable domain (other parts from reference TRBV3-1 and TRBJ1-1): DTAVSQTPKYLVTQMGNDKSIKCEQNLGHDTMYWYKQDSKKFLKIMFSYNNKELIINETVPNRFSPKSPDKAHLNLHINSLELGDSAVYFCASSLQGGRTEAFFGQGTRLTVV.

This chain connects TRBV7-9 to TRBJ1-5; D perhaps matches TRBD1 (6 bases). The CDR3 contains 16 residues. V was cut by 5 bases and J by 2 bases, with 16 bases left in between. The V gene's germline CDR1 is SEHNR and CDR2 FQNEAQ (reference sequence). As DNA, the CDR3 is TGTGCCAGCAGCCCGGGGGCCGGGACGGGCAATCAGCCCCAGCATTTT. Translating it yields CASSPGAGTGNQPQHF. The entire variable domain, with the rest obtained from reference TRBV7-9 and TRBJ1-5, is as follows: DTGVSQNPRHKITKRGQNVTFRCDPISEHNRLYWYRQTLGQGPEFLTYFQNEAQLEKSRLLSDRFSAERPKGSFSTLEIQRTEQGDSAMYLCASSPGAGTGNQPQHFGDGTRLSIL.

The chain couples TRBV7-8 to TRBJ1-1; no definite D call. The V and J ends lost 0 bases and 1 base respectively, with 12 bases between them. Germline CDR1 SGHVS, CDR2 FQNEAQ. This CDR3 comprises 16 residues. DNA for the CDR3: TGTGCCAGCAGCTTAGCCCGCCTGTATTGGAACACTGAAGCTTTCTTT. Translating it yields CASSLARLYWNTEAFF.

Ten or more counts support this clonotype. The J gene is TRBJ1-5, the V gene TRBV6-6, with D hard to call. CDR1 MNHNY and CDR2 SVGAGI come from the germline V gene (reference sequence). Deletions cut 6 bases from V and 7 bases from J, with 13 bases between. The CDR3 is made up of 13 amino acids. The CDR3 bases are TGTGCCAGCAGCAAGCAGGTGGGACAGCCCCAGCATTTT. Its protein product is CASSKQVGQPQHF.

There are many counts of this clonotype. The V gene is TRBV28, the J gene TRBJ2-7; D gene ambiguous. Germline CDR1 and CDR2: MDHEN and SYDVKM. The CDR3 has 14 amino acids. V lost 2 bases and J 2 bases, leaving 10 bases between the germline ends. In DNA, the CDR3 is TGTGCCAGCAGTTTACGCAATACCGCCTACGAGCAGTACTTC. It codes for CASSLRNTAYEQYF. The full variable domain, completed using reference TRBV28 and TRBJ2-7, is DVKVTQSSRYLVKRTGEKVFLECVQDMDHENMFWYRQDPGLGLRLIYFSYDVKMKEKGDIPEGYSVSREKKERFSLILESASTNQTSMYLCASSLRNTAYEQYFGPGTRLTVT.

This clonotype has a count of ten or more. Written as DNA, the CDR3 is TGCAGCGCGGACCATGGAGGGACAGATACGCAGTATTTT. Its protein is CSADHGGTDTQYF. This chain connects TRBV29-1 to TRBJ2-3; D is possibly TRBD2 (6 bases). CDR1 SQVTM and CDR2 ANQGSEA come from the germline V gene. V was trimmed by 7 bases and J by 3 bases, leaving 14 bases between them. The CDR3 has 13 residues.

This clonotype was counted a few times. CDR3: CSASPPSGGVYEQYF. The CDR3, as DNA: TGCAGTGCTTCCCCCCCCAGCGGGGGCGTCTACGAGCAGTACTTC. The chain links TRBV20-1 to TRBJ2-7; TRBD2 matches at 8 bases. The germline V gene has CDR1 DFQATT and CDR2 SNEGSKA (reference sequence). J gave up 3 bases and V 5 bases, and 12 bases lay outside the gene matches. The CDR3 runs 15 residues.

The CDR3 spells CASSRFVGAETQYF. DNA of the CDR3: TGTGCCAGCAGCCGGTTCGTAGGGGCCGAGACCCAGTACTTC. The chain links TRBV3-1 to TRBJ2-5; TRBD1 might be the D (5 bases). Trimming pared 4 bases from V and 5 bases from J, leaving 14 bases between. The CDR3 is 14 amino acids. CDR1 and CDR2 (germline): LGHDT, YNNKEL (reference sequence).

The table lists this clonotype with many counts. The genes are TRBV7-8 and TRBJ1-6; 10 nucleotides match TRBD1. The CDR3 covers 14 residues. Germline V CDR1 and CDR2: SGHVS, FQNEAQ. The J segment lost 7 bases and the V segment lost 5 bases, leaving 2 bases of the junction unmatched. The CDR3 DNA follows: TGTGCCAGCAGCGGGGGACAGGGGAATTCACCCCTCCACTTT. Amino acid sequence: CASSGGQGNSPLHF. Drawing the rest from reference TRBV7-8 and TRBJ1-6, the complete variable domain is GAGVSQSPRYKVAKRGQDVALRCDPISGHVSLFWYQQALGQGPEFLTYFQNEAQLDKSGLPSDRFFAERPEGSVSTLKIQRTQQEDSAVYLCASSGGQGNSPLHFGNGTRLTVT.

This chain links TRBV11-2 with TRBJ1-4; tentative D call: TRBD1 (5 bases). The CDR3 runs to 15 residues. CDR1 SGHAT and CDR2 FQNNGV come from the germline V gene. Trimming pared 0 bases from V and 13 bases from J, leaving 18 bases between. The DNA for the CDR3 is TGTGCCAGCAGCTTAGATCGGGACTCCAGAAGGGTACTGTTTTTT. Translated: CASSLDRDSRRVLFF. The full variable domain, completed using reference TRBV11-2 and TRBJ1-4, is EAGVAQSPRYKIIEKRQSVAFWCNPISGHATLYWYQQILGQGPKLLIQFQNNGVVDDSQLPKDRFSAERLKGVDSTLKIQPAKLEDSAVYLCASSLDRDSRRVLFFGSGTQLSVL.

This clonotype was counted a few times. The chain is built from TRBV11-2 and TRBJ1-2; maybe TRBD1 (6 bases). In germline, CDR1 is SGHAT, CDR2 FQNNGV. CDR3 length equals 15 residues. V shed 2 bases and J shed 2 bases, with 12 bases lying between them. The CDR3 loop reads CASSLNWDTNYGYTF. Here the CDR3 DNA reads TGTGCCAGCAGCTTAAACTGGGACACCAACTATGGCTACACCTTC.

The chain couples TRBV24-1 to TRBJ2-7; D might be TRBD2 (5 bases). The germline gives CDR1 KGHDR, CDR2 SFDVKD. V shed 10 bases and J shed 0 bases, with 15 bases lying between them. The CDR3 loop spans 14 amino acids. CDR3: CATPEGHLSYEQYF. The DNA of the CDR3 is TGTGCCACTCCCGAGGGTCACCTCTCCTACGAGCAGTACTTC.